Shown below are 21 T cell receptor beta chains from a single sample sequenced in a study of T-cell memory formation after mild COVID-19. Each CDR3 protein gets one entry after TCRdb re-called the 5' RACE reads with MiXCR. The sample yields about half a million distinct CDR3 sequences, 18% seen once. The sequenced material came from PBMCs or a T cell subset sorted from them (not recorded which). The origin of the receptors is an adult woman who had mild COVID-19 (a few samples of this study predate the infection). Cell type and time point are not known.

This clonotype has a count of ten or more. The gene calls are TRBV7-9 and TRBJ2-7, with a weak D call TRBD2 (6 bases). The V end lost 1 base, the J end lost 3 bases, and 10 bases lay between the germline ends. Germline lookup yields CDR1 SEHNR and CDR2 FQNEAQ (reference sequence). This CDR3 has 14 residues. For the CDR3, the DNA is TGTGCCAGCAGCTTAGATGGGACTGGCTACGAGCAGTACTTC. Amino acid sequence: CASSLDGTGYEQYF.

This clonotype has a count of ten or more. The chain recombines TRBV7-9 with TRBJ2-1, with D tentatively TRBD1 (5 bases). The length of the CDR3 is 11 residues. V was shortened by 3 bases and J by 8 bases, with 5 bases between the two germline ends. Germline V gene lookup returns CDR1 SEHNR and CDR2 FQNEAQ (reference sequence). The CDR3 nucleotides read TGTGCCAGCAGCTTCAGGGATGAGCAGTTCTTC. Translated: CASSFRDEQFF.

In its sample, this clonotype was seen a few times. The gene calls are TRBV5-4 and TRBJ2-3, with TRBD2 matching over 10 bases. The V gene end was trimmed by 4 bases and the J gene end by 0 bases; junction bases not matched to a gene: 5. From germline, CDR1 is SGHNT and CDR2 YYREEE (reference sequence). The CDR3 spans 16 residues. The CDR3 coding sequence is TGTGCCAGCAGCCCGCGAGCGGGAGGGAGCACAGATACGCAGTATTTT. Translating gives CASSPRAGGSTDTQYF.

Only a few counts were recorded for this clonotype. V and J are TRBV2 and TRBJ2-1, with 11 bases identical to TRBD2. Losses at the gene ends were 10 bases for V and 6 bases for J; bases not matched to a gene: 5. The CDR3 has 13 residues. From germline, CDR1 is SNHLY and CDR2 FYNNEI. CDR3 in DNA: TGTGCCACACTAGCGGGAGTCTTCAATGAGCAGTTCTTC. This encodes CATLAGVFNEQFF.

The chain couples TRBV20-1 to TRBJ2-7, with 9 bases fitting TRBD2. CDR3 size: 13 residues. Germline assignment: CDR1 DFQATT and CDR2 SNEGSKA (reference sequence). Losses at the gene ends were 7 bases for V and 1 base for J; bases not matched to a gene: 5. The CDR3 loop reads CSGAGGGSYEQYF. CDR3 coding DNA: TGCAGTGGGGCGGGAGGGGGGTCCTACGAGCAGTACTTC.

The rearrangement uses TRBV7-6 and TRBJ2-7, with a tentative D call TRBD2 (6 bases). Germline V gives CDR1 SGHVS, CDR2 FNYEAQ. Trimming removed 5 bases from V and 4 bases from J, with 21 bases in between. This CDR3 has 16 residues. The CDR3 here is CASSRPRQGGLYEQYF. The CDR3 DNA reads TGTGCCAGCAGCCGCCCCCGGCAGGGAGGACTATACGAGCAGTACTTC.

The gene calls are TRBV6-1 and TRBJ1-1; a weak D match, TRBD1 (5 bases). The germline V gene has CDR1 MNHNS and CDR2 SASEGT. Trimming removed 8 bases at V and 2 bases at J, with 12 bases between. This CDR3 has 13 residues. CDR3 nucleotides: TGTGCCAGCGTACTAAGGGGAAACACTGAAGCTTTCTTT. It translates to CASVLRGNTEAFF.

The chain combines TRBV6-4 with TRBJ1-2; D not certain. From germline, CDR1 is MRHNA and CDR2 SNTAGT. Trimming took off 5 bases at V and 4 bases at J, with 14 bases between the two ends. CDR3 length: 14 amino acids. The DNA of the CDR3 is TGTGCCAGCAGTCTCGCCCCAGGAGGCTATGGCTACACCTTC. It encodes CASSLAPGGYGYTF.

This clonotype has just a few counts. This chain connects TRBV20-1 to TRBJ1-4; D is possibly TRBD1 (6 bases). Germline assignment: CDR1 DFQATT and CDR2 SNEGSKA (reference sequence). This CDR3 comprises 15 residues. Trimming stripped 1 base from V and 4 bases from J, with 13 bases between. In nucleotides, the CDR3 is TGCAGTGCTAGAGTGGACAGTCGGAATAATGAAAAACTGTTTTTT. Its translation: CSARVDSRNNEKLFF.

The chain couples TRBV3-1 to TRBJ2-3, with 12 bases matching TRBD2. The CDR3 totals 16 residues. Trimming at V came to 3 bases and at J to 3 bases, leaving 4 bases not matched to a gene. The germline V gene encodes CDR1 LGHDT and CDR2 YNNKEL (reference sequence). For the CDR3, the DNA is TGTGCCAGCAGCCACGCCGGGACTAGCGGGACAGATACGCAGTATTTT. Its translation is CASSHAGTSGTDTQYF.

This clonotype was found a few times. This chain joins TRBV12-3 or TRBV12-4 and TRBJ1-2; 8 bases align to TRBD1. CDR3 length: 16 residues. Unmatched junction bases numbered 12, after V lost 5 bases and J lost 4 bases. The CDR3 region has the DNA TGTGCCAGCAGTCACGGACAGGGCGGGTTGAGCTATGGCTACACCTTC. As protein: CASSHGQGGLSYGYTF.

V gene TRBV24-1 combines with J gene TRBJ2-5; 11 positions match TRBD2. V gave up 6 bases and J gave up 1 base; unmatched junction bases: 6. Germline-derived CDR1 and CDR2 are KGHDR and SFDVKD. The CDR3 is 16 amino acids. The CDR3 DNA reads as TGTGCCACCAGTTTGGGACTAGCGGCCGCCCAAGAGACCCAGTACTTC. Protein product: CATSLGLAAAQETQYF.

The rearrangement links TRBV6-5 to TRBJ2-3; 11 bases match TRBD2. This CDR3 has 19 amino acids. J was trimmed by 0 bases and V by 4 bases; bases with no gene match: 12. Germline CDR1 is MNHEY and CDR2 is SVGAGI. This CDR3 is CASSFLVAGGPSSTDTQYF. DNA for the CDR3: TGTGCCAGCAGTTTCCTGGTAGCGGGGGGGCCCTCCAGCACAGATACGCAGTATTTT.

The chain carries TRBV10-3 and TRBJ2-4; the D is unclear. In germline, CDR1 is ENHRY, CDR2 SYGVKD. Trimming took 2 bases from V and 2 from J, leaving 4 bases between them. This CDR3 contains 13 residues. CDR3 amino acids: CAISEVSKNIQYF. As DNA, the CDR3 is TGTGCCATCAGTGAGGTATCCAAAAACATTCAGTACTTC.

The chain carries TRBV10-3 and TRBJ1-5, with D hard to call. The V and J ends lost 3 bases and 3 bases respectively, with 12 bases between them. CDR1 is ENHRY, CDR2 SYGVKD, per germline. The CDR3 covers 15 residues. The DNA for the CDR3 is TGTGCCATCAGTGACGCGCGTCGGCCCAATCAGCCCCAGCATTTT. This gives the protein CAISDARRPNQPQHF.

This clonotype has ten or more counts. V gene TRBV5-1 combines with J gene TRBJ1-1, with D hard to call. The germline V and J ends were trimmed by 5 bases and 0 bases, with 14 bases remaining between them. The germline CDR1 and CDR2 sequences are SGHRS and YFSETQ. This CDR3 has 15 amino acids. The CDR3 DNA reads TGCGCCAGCAGATTTAGTTCCTCCATGAACACTGAAGCTTTCTTT. Translated: CASRFSSSMNTEAFF.

This chain connects TRBV9 to TRBJ1-1; the D gene is possibly TRBD1 (5 bases). The V and J ends lost 2 bases and 4 bases respectively, with 12 bases between them. The CDR3 is 14 amino acids. Germline loops: CDR1 SGDLS, CDR2 YYNGEE. CDR3: CASSVGGVGTEAFF. CDR3 in DNA: TGTGCCAGCAGCGTCGGGGGGGTCGGCACTGAAGCTTTCTTT.

The V call is TRBV30, the J call TRBJ2-7; D not certain. Trimming left V 3 bases short and J 3 bases short, with 12 bases between. This CDR3 comprises 13 residues. Germline CDR1 is GTSNPN and CDR2 is SVGIG (reference sequence). The CDR3 DNA follows: TGTGCCTGGAGCCCGAGGAATTACTACGAGCAGTACTTC. It translates to CAWSPRNYYEQYF.

This chain joins TRBV5-6 and TRBJ1-2; TRBD1 agrees at 8 bases. CDR1 is SGHDT and CDR2 is YYEEEE in the germline V gene. The CDR3 length is 14 residues. V lost 1 base, J lost 9 bases, and 8 bases stayed unmatched. CDR3 nucleotides: TGTGCCAGCAGCTTGCAGGGGGCGCCAAGAAGCTACACCTTC. It encodes CASSLQGAPRSYTF.

This chain uses TRBV30 with TRBJ1-4; D unclear. Germline V lookup: CDR1 GTSNPN, CDR2 SVGIG (reference sequence). V was cut by 0 bases and J by 7 bases, with 9 bases left in between. The CDR3 is made up of 13 amino acids. CDR3 amino acids: CAWSVRFREKLFF. The DNA of the CDR3 is TGTGCCTGGAGTGTAAGATTCCGTGAAAAACTGTTTTTT.

This clonotype was recorded a few times. In nucleotides, the CDR3 is TGTGCCAGCAGCGCACGGGACAGCGGGGGGTCCTCAAACACCGGGGAGCTGTTTTTT. It specifies CASSARDSGGSSNTGELFF. The chain is built from TRBV9 and TRBJ2-2; 9 bases match TRBD2. Germline V gives CDR1 SGDLS, CDR2 YYNGEE. Trimming at V came to 3 bases and at J to 2 bases, leaving 14 bases not matched to a gene. The CDR3 covers 19 residues.